What follows are 6 T cell receptor beta chains derived from one specimen sequenced in a study of T cell responses to AZD1222 COVID-19 vaccine. Only in-frame clones appear in the TCRdb table, and some are missing; sequencing was by immunoSEQ multiplex PCR. The data hold 120,000 or so clones, with just over 85% observed a single time. The material was peripheral blood, obtained 28 days after the second AZD1222 dose. Receptors originate from an adult who received the AZD1222 COVID-19 vaccine.

This clone was observed once. V usage is TRBV19 and J usage is TRBJ1-4, with D possibly matching TRBD1 (5 bases). V was pared by 5 bases and J by 7 bases, with 14 bases between. CDR3 length: 14 residues. The germline V gene encodes CDR1 LNHDA and CDR2 SQIVND (reference sequence). The CDR3 DNA follows: TGTGCCAGTAGTCGAGGGGCGAGATTTGAAAAACTGTTTTTT. As protein: CASSRGARFEKLFF.

The chain employs TRBV11-3 and TRBJ2-3; 7 bases fit TRBD2. V was clipped by 4 bases and J by 2 bases; unmatched bases: 12. The CDR3 consists of 17 residues. Germline CDR1 and CDR2: SGHNT and YENEEA. CDR3 residues: CASSSSWAGEDTDTQYF. The CDR3 nucleotides are TGTGCCAGCAGCTCGTCCTGGGCGGGAGAAGACACAGATACGCAGTATTTT.

The rearrangement joins TRBV19 to TRBJ1-5; tentatively, D is TRBD1 (5 bases). V dropped 5 bases and J dropped 10 bases, with 12 bases sitting between them. CDR3 length equals 12 residues. Germline assignment: CDR1 LNHDA and CDR2 SQIVND (reference sequence). The CDR3 sequence: CASSRGGPPQHF. DNA of the CDR3: TGTGCCAGTAGTCGGGGGGGACCCCCCCAGCATTTT.

The chain recombines TRBV5-1 with TRBJ2-1; no firm D call. This CDR3 is 11 amino acids long. The V gene's germline CDR1 is SGHRS and CDR2 YFSETQ. V lost 2 bases and J lost 3, with 0 bases in between. The CDR3 is CASSFYNEQFF. DNA of the CDR3: TGCGCCAGCAGCTTCTACAATGAGCAGTTCTTC.

This sequence joins TRBV5-3 and TRBJ2-1; possible D gene TRBD2, 6 bases. TRBV5-3 is an ORF; its function is uncertain. The CDR3 has 11 amino acids. V was pared by 1 base and J by 14 bases, with 10 bases between. The CDR3 region has the DNA TGTGCCAGAAGCTTGTCCCCTAGCGAGTTCTTC. Its translation is CARSLSPSEFF.

This chain joins TRBV7-3 and TRBJ2-5; 9 bases are a match to TRBD1. In germline, CDR1 is SGHTA, CDR2 FQGTGA. V was pared by 5 bases and J by 2 bases, with 6 bases of the junction left unmatched. The CDR3 covers 15 residues. CDR3 bases: TGTGCCAGCAGCCAAAGCGGGACAGGGCAAGAGACCCAGTACTTC. Amino acid sequence: CASSQSGTGQETQYF.